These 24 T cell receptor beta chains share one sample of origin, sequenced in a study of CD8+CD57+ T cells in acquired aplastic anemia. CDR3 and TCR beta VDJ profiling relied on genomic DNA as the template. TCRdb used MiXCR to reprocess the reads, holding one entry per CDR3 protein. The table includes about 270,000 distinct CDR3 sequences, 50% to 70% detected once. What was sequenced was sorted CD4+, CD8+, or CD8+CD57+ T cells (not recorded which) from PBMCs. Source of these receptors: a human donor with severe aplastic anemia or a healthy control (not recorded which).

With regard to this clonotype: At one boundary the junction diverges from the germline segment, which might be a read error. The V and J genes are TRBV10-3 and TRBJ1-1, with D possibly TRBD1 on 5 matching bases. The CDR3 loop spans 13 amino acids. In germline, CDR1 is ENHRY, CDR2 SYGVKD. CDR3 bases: TGTGCCATCGCTAGGGGCCTGAACACTGGAGCTTTCTTT. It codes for CAIARGLNTGAFF.

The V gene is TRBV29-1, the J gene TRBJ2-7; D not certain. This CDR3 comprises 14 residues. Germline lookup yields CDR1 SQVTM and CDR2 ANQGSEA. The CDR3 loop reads CSASSLASSYEQYF. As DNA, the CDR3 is TGCAGTGCCAGCAGCTTGGCCAGCTCCTACGAGCAGTACTTC.

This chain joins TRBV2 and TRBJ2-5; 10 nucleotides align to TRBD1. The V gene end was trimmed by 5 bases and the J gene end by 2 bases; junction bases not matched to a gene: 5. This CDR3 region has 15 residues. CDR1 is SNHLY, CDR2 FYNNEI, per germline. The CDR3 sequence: CASSSPGQGQETQYF. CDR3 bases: TGTGCCAGCAGTAGTCCGGGACAGGGGCAAGAGACCCAGTACTTC.

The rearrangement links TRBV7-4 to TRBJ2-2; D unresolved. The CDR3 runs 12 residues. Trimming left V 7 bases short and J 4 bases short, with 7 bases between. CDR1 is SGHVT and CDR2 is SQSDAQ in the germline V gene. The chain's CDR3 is CASTPTTGELFF. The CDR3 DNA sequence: TGTGCCAGCACCCCCACCACCGGGGAGCTGTTTTTT.

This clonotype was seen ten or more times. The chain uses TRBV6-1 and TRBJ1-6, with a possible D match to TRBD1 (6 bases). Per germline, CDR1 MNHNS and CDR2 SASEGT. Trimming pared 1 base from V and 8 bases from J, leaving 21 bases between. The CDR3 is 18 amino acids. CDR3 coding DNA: TGTGCCAGCAGTGAAGTGAACCCAGGGCAGGGGTGGGATTCACCCCTCCACTTT. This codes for CASSEVNPGQGWDSPLHF.

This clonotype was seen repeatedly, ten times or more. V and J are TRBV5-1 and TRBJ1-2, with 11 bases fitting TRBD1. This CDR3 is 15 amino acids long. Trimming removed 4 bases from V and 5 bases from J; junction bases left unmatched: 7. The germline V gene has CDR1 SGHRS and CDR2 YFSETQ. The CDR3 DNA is TGCGCCAGCAGCGGGGGACAGGGGGAGATATATGGCTACACCTTC. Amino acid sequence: CASSGGQGEIYGYTF.

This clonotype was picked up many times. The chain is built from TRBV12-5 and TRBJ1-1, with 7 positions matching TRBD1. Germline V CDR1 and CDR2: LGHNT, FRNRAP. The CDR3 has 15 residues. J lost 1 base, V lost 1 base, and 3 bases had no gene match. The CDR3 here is CASGLGNRGNTEAFF. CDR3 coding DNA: TGTGCTAGTGGTTTGGGAAACAGGGGGAACACTGAAGCTTTCTTT.

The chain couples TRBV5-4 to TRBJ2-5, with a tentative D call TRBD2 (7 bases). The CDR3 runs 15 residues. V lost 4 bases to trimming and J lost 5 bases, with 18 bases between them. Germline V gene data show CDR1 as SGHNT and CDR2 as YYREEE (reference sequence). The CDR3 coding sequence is TGTGCCAGCAGCCCCCGGGGTGGGAGGGGGGAGACCCAGTACTTC. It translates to CASSPRGGRGETQYF.

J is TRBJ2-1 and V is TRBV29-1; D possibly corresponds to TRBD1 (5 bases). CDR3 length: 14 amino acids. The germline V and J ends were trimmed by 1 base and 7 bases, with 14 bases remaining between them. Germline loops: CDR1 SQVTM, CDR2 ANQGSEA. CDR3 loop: CSVEVSPRVNEQFF. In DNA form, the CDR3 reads TGCAGCGTTGAAGTCTCCCCCAGGGTTAATGAGCAGTTCTTC.

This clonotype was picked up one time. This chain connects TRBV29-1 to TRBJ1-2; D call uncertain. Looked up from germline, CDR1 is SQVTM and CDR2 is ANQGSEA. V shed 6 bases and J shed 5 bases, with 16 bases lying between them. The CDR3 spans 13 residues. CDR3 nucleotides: TGCAGCGTACCCCGGAGTGGGCCTTATGGCTACACCTTC. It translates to CSVPRSGPYGYTF.

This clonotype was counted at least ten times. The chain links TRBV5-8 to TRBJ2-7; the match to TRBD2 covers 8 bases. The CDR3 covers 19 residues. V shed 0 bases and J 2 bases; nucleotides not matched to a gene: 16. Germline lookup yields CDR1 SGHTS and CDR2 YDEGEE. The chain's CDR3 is CASSLGGRGGQVRAYEQYF. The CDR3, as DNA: TGTGCCAGCAGCTTGGGGGGCCGGGGGGGCCAGGTTCGGGCCTACGAGCAGTACTTC.

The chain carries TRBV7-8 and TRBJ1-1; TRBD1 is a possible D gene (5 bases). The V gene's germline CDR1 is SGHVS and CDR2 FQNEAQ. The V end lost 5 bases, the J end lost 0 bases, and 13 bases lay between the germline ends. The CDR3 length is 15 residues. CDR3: CASSPRRGMNTEAFF. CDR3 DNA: TGTGCCAGCAGCCCAAGACGGGGGATGAACACTGAAGCTTTCTTT. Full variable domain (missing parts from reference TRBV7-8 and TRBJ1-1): GAGVSQSPRYKVAKRGQDVALRCDPISGHVSLFWYQQALGQGPEFLTYFQNEAQLDKSGLPSDRFFAERPEGSVSTLKIQRTQQEDSAVYLCASSPRRGMNTEAFFGQGTRLTVV.

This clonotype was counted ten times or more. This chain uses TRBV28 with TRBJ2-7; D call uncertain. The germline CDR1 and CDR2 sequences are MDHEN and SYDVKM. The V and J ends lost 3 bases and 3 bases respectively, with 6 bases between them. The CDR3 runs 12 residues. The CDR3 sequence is CASSFWGYEQYF. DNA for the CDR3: TGTGCCAGCAGTTTTTGGGGCTACGAGCAGTACTTC.

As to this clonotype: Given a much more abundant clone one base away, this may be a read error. The CDR3 is CASSLIGFYGYTF. Written as DNA, the CDR3 is TGTGCCAGCAGCCTCATAGGGTTTTATGGCTACACCTTC. The genes are TRBV28 and TRBJ1-2; D is unclear. Germline V CDR1 and CDR2: MDHEN, SYDVKM. This CDR3 spans 13 amino acids. V was trimmed by 6 bases and J by 5 bases, leaving 13 bases between them.

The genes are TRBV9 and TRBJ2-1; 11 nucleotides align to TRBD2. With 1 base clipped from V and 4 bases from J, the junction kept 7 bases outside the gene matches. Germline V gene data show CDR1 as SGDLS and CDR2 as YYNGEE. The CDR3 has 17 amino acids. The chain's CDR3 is CASSVTSGSNLYNEQFF. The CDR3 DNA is TGTGCCAGCAGCGTAACTAGCGGGAGCAACCTATACAATGAGCAGTTCTTC.

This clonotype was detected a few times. Written as DNA, the CDR3 is TGCAGCGTTGGTTCAGCCCGATCCTACGAGCAGTACTTC. Its protein is CSVGSARSYEQYF. The chain carries TRBV29-1 and TRBJ2-7, with no clear D. In germline, CDR1 is SQVTM, CDR2 ANQGSEA. This CDR3 spans 13 amino acids. Trimming took 4 bases from V and 1 from J, leaving 11 bases between them.

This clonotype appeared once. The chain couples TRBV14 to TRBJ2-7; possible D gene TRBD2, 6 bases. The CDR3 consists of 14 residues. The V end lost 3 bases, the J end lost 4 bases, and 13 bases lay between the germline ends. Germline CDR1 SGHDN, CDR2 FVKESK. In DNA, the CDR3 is TGTGCCAGCAGCCACGGGGACTGGCGGTACGAGCAGTACTTC. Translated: CASSHGDWRYEQYF.

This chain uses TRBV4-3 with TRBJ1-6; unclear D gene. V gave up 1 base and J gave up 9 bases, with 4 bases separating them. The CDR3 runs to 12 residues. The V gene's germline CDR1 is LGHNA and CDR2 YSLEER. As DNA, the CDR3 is TGCGCCAGCAGCCAAGTCCGTTCACCCCTCCACTTT. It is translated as CASSQVRSPLHF.

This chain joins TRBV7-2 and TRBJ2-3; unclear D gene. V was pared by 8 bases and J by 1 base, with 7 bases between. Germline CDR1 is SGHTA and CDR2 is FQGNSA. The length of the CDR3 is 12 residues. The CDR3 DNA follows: TGTGCCAGCGGAAGGGGCACAGATACGCAGTATTTT. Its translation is CASGRGTDTQYF.

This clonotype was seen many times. CDR3 region: CASSQVRTGAYEQYF. The CDR3 nucleotides read TGTGCCAGCAGCCAAGTAAGGACAGGGGCCTACGAGCAGTACTTC. The V and J genes are TRBV5-6 and TRBJ2-7; the match to TRBD1 covers 9 bases. The CDR3 contains 15 residues. With V trimmed by 4 bases and J by 2 bases, 7 bases remained unmatched. The V gene's germline CDR1 is SGHDT and CDR2 YYEEEE.

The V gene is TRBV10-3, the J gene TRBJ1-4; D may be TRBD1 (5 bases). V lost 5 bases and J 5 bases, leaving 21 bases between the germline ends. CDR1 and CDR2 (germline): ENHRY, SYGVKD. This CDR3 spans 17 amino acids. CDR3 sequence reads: CAISRDARDLYNEKLFF. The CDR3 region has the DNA TGTGCCATCAGTCGGGACGCCCGGGACCTCTACAATGAAAAACTGTTTTTT.

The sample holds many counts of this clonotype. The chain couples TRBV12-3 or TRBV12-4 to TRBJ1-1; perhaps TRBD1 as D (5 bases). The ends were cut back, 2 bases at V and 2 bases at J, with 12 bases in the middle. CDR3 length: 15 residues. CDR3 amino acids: CASSLRSGTNTEAFF. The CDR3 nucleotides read TGTGCCAGCAGTTTAAGGTCCGGGACTAACACTGAAGCTTTCTTT.

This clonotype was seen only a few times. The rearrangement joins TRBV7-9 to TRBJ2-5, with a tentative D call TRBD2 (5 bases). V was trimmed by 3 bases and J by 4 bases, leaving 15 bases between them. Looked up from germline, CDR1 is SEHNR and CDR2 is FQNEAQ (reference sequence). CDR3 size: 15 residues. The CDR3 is CASSFTRGGRETQYF. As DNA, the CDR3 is TGTGCCAGCAGCTTTACCCGGGGTGGACGAGAGACCCAGTACTTC.

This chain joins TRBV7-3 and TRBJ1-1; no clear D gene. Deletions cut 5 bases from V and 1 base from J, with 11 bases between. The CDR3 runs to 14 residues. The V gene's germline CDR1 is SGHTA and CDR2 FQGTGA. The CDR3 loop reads CASSRDGKNTEAFF. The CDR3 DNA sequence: TGTGCCAGCAGCCGAGATGGGAAGAACACTGAAGCTTTCTTT.